These 30 T cell receptor beta chains share one sample of origin, sequenced in a study of shared clonotypes between healthy human individuals. Produced via immunoSEQ multiplex PCR; TCRdb's table is partial and in-frame only. The sample lists more than 450,000 clones, approximately 79% occurring once. Sequenced: PBMCs. The receptors stem from a woman aged 40 to 55 in good health. Some clones in this sample may be carry-over from other donors' samples.

This chain's CDR3 is CASSGTSSSQETQYF. The CDR3 DNA reads as TGTGCCAGCAGTGGAACCTCTAGCAGTCAAGAGACCCAGTACTTC. This rearrangement joins TRBV2 to TRBJ2-5; a weak D match, TRBD2 (5 bases). The CDR3 covers 15 residues. Trimming took 4 bases from V and 2 from J, leaving 14 bases between them. CDR1 and CDR2 (germline): SNHLY, FYNNEI.

This clone occurred once. The chain couples TRBV7-3 to TRBJ2-6, with unresolved D. Germline CDR1 SGHTA, CDR2 FQGTGA. V was cut by 5 bases and J by 5 bases, with 7 bases left in between. The CDR3 covers 13 residues. Here the CDR3 DNA reads TGTGCCAGCAGCACAAATAGGGCCAACGTCCTGACTTTC. Translating it yields CASSTNRANVLTF.

This clone has more than one count but fewer than ten. The rearrangement joins TRBV5-1 to TRBJ2-7; 7 bases line up with TRBD1. The V gene end was trimmed by 0 bases and the J gene end by 5 bases; junction bases not matched to a gene: 11. The CDR3 runs 16 residues. Germline-derived CDR1 and CDR2 are SGHRS and YFSETQ. The CDR3 DNA follows: TGCGCCAGCAGCTTGGCCCCGGGGACAGAAGGCCACGAGCAGTACTTC. Translating it yields CASSLAPGTEGHEQYF.

This clone has a count of ten or more. The chain uses TRBV4-1 and TRBJ1-1; no clear D. CDR3 length: 14 residues. V was cut by 4 bases and J by 3 bases, with 12 bases left in between. Germline CDR1 reads MGHRA; CDR2 reads YSYEKL. DNA for the CDR3: TGCGCCAGCAGCCTAGGACTGTGGGACACTGAAGCTTTCTTT. This codes for CASSLGLWDTEAFF.

This clone appeared a single time. This chain connects TRBV7-2 to TRBJ2-7; D might be TRBD1 (6 bases). The V gene's germline CDR1 is SGHTA and CDR2 FQGNSA. The V and J ends lost 3 bases and 0 bases respectively, with 12 bases between them. CDR3 length: 15 amino acids. CDR3 sequence (DNA): TGTGCCAGCAGCTTGGACAGCGTGAGCTCCTACGAGCAGTACTTC. It is translated as CASSLDSVSSYEQYF.

This rearrangement joins TRBV19 to TRBJ1-5; TRBD1 agrees at 8 bases. The ends lost 6 bases at V and 7 bases at J; junction bases unmatched: 8. The CDR3 extends over 14 amino acids. Germline V lookup: CDR1 LNHDA, CDR2 SQIVND (reference sequence). The CDR3 nucleotides read TGTGCCAGTAGGGCGACAGGGGTAGGCCAGCCCCAGCATTTT. As protein: CASRATGVGQPQHF. Complete variable domain (other parts from reference TRBV19 and TRBJ1-5): DGGITQSPKYLFRKEGQNVTLSCEQNLNHDAMYWYRQDPGQGLRLIYYSQIVNDFQKGDIAEGYSVSREKKESFPLTVTSAQKNPTAFYLCASRATGVGQPQHFGDGTRLSIL.

This chain connects TRBV7-9 to TRBJ1-2; D is unclear. Trimming left V 6 bases short and J 2 bases short, with 10 bases between. Germline CDR1 is SEHNR and CDR2 is FQNEAQ (reference sequence). This CDR3 has 13 residues. The DNA for the CDR3 is TGTGCCAGCAGTATCGGCAAGAACTATGGCTACACCTTC. The encoded protein is CASSIGKNYGYTF.

This chain connects TRBV2 to TRBJ1-1; TRBD1 matches at 7 bases. The CDR3 extends over 15 amino acids. Germline V CDR1 and CDR2: SNHLY, FYNNEI. V gave up 2 bases and J gave up 5 bases; unmatched junction bases: 8. The CDR3 sequence is CASSERDSRWTEAFF. The CDR3 nucleotides are TGTGCCAGCAGTGAAAGGGACAGCCGTTGGACTGAAGCTTTCTTT.

The chain joins TRBV7-2 to TRBJ1-5; D possibly corresponds to TRBD1 (5 bases). The CDR3 extends over 14 amino acids. CDR1 is SGHTA and CDR2 is FQGNSA in the germline V gene. Trimming removed 6 bases at V and 2 bases at J, with 11 bases between. The CDR3 reads CASREGPGNQPQHF. CDR3 DNA: TGTGCCAGCAGGGAGGGACCTGGCAATCAGCCCCAGCATTTT.

The chain links TRBV28 to TRBJ2-1; 12 bases fit TRBD2. The trim removed 6 bases at V and 4 bases at J, leaving 10 bases unmatched. Germline V gene lookup returns CDR1 MDHEN and CDR2 SYDVKM. CDR3 length: 17 amino acids. DNA for the CDR3: TGTGCCAGCAGAGAGGGACGACTAGCGGGAGTATACAATGAGCAGTTCTTC. Protein product: CASREGRLAGVYNEQFF. Together with reference TRBV28 and TRBJ2-1, the CDR3 gives the full variable domain: DVKVTQSSRYLVKRTGEKVFLECVQDMDHENMFWYRQDPGLGLRLIYFSYDVKMKEKGDIPEGYSVSREKKERFSLILESASTNQTSMYLCASREGRLAGVYNEQFFGPGTRLTVL.

This chain joins TRBV28 and TRBJ2-7, with a possible D match to TRBD1 (6 bases). Per germline, CDR1 MDHEN and CDR2 SYDVKM. Trimming took 5 bases from V and 2 from J, leaving 19 bases between them. CDR3 length: 16 residues. The DNA of the CDR3 is TGTGCCAGCAGTACCTACCGGGACACTCTTACCTACGAGCAGTACTTC. It is translated as CASSTYRDTLTYEQYF.

The rearrangement joins TRBV7-9 to TRBJ2-1, with D perhaps TRBD1 (6 bases). The CDR3 spans 15 residues. From germline, CDR1 is SEHNR and CDR2 FQNEAQ (reference sequence). V was clipped by 1 base and J by 14 bases, with 21 bases between them. The DNA of the CDR3 is TGTGCCAGCAGCTTAGTTCAGGGGTCAACGGCGATGGAGTTCTTC. This gives the protein CASSLVQGSTAMEFF.

This chain links TRBV9 with TRBJ2-3; D gene ambiguous. Trimming removed 4 bases at V and 1 base at J, with 10 bases between. Germline V gives CDR1 SGDLS, CDR2 YYNGEE. This CDR3 region has 14 residues. For the CDR3, the DNA is TGTGCCAGCAGCTTCAGAGTCCGCACAGATACGCAGTATTTT. As protein: CASSFRVRTDTQYF. Full variable domain (remainder filled in from reference TRBV9 and TRBJ2-3): DSGVTQTPKHLITATGQRVTLRCSPRSGDLSVYWYQQSLDQGLQFLIQYYNGEERAKGNILERFSAQQFPDLHSELNLSSLELGDSALYFCASSFRVRTDTQYFGPGTRLTVL.

The CDR3: CASSESGRGGREAFF. The CDR3 region has the DNA TGCGCCAGCAGTGAGTCGGGCAGGGGAGGTAGAGAAGCTTTCTTT. The gene calls are TRBV10-1 and TRBJ1-1, with TRBD1 as a possible D gene (6 bases). Germline assignment: CDR1 WNHNN and CDR2 SYGVQD (reference sequence). The CDR3 has 15 amino acids. Trimming left V 0 bases short and J 8 bases short, with 16 bases between.

This clone was picked up one time. The CDR3 spells CASSPLEPGLAATYNEQFF. CDR3 DNA: TGTGCCAGCTCACCACTAGAGCCGGGACTAGCGGCAACCTACAATGAGCAGTTCTTC. The chain carries TRBV18 and TRBJ2-1, with 11 bases lining up with TRBD2. The CDR3 totals 19 residues. Germline trimming cut 1 base from V and 2 bases from J; bases unmatched to any gene: 10. Germline V lookup: CDR1 KGHSH, CDR2 LQKENI. Full variable domain (missing parts from reference TRBV18 and TRBJ2-1): NAGVMQNPRHLVRRRGQEARLRCSPMKGHSHVYWYRQLPEEGLKFMVYLQKENIIDESGMPKERFSAEFPKEGPSILRIQQVVRGDSAAYFCASSPLEPGLAATYNEQFFGPGTRLTVL.

The chain couples TRBV4-3 to TRBJ1-2; 8 nucleotides match TRBD1. From germline, CDR1 is LGHNA and CDR2 YSLEER. The J segment lost 7 bases and the V segment lost 0 bases, leaving 10 bases of the junction unmatched. The CDR3 sequence is 16 residues long. The CDR3 DNA sequence: TGCGCCAGCAGCCAAGATCGGCAGGGGGCATTTCGTGGCTACACCTTC. Translation gives CASSQDRQGAFRGYTF.

The gene calls are TRBV28 and TRBJ2-7, with a tentative D call TRBD2 (6 bases). V lost 4 bases, J lost 2 bases, and 15 bases lay in between. Germline-derived CDR1 and CDR2 are MDHEN and SYDVKM. The CDR3 contains 15 residues. CDR3 DNA sequence: TGTGCCAGCAGTTCCCCAGGGAGGCAAACCTACGAGCAGTACTTC. It codes for CASSSPGRQTYEQYF.

V and J are TRBV7-9 and TRBJ2-1; 7 bases agree with TRBD1. CDR3 size: 16 residues. CDR1 is SEHNR, CDR2 FQNEAQ, per germline (reference sequence). V shed 6 bases and J 0 bases; nucleotides not matched to a gene: 8. The CDR3 loop is CASRTQQGHSYNEQFF. In DNA form, the CDR3 reads TGTGCCAGCAGAACCCAACAGGGGCACTCCTACAATGAGCAGTTCTTC.

The chain employs TRBV2 and TRBJ2-5; 9 nucleotides line up with TRBD2. Germline CDR1 and CDR2: SNHLY and FYNNEI. The CDR3 runs to 14 residues. V was pared by 7 bases and J by 5 bases, with 8 bases of the junction left unmatched. In DNA form, the CDR3 reads TGTGCCAGCACCGTATTTAGCGGGGGTGAGACCCAGTACTTC. Translated: CASTVFSGGETQYF.

This CDR3 is CASSLTGRRDNEQFF. The CDR3 bases are TGTGCCAGCAGCCTAACCGGGAGGCGGGACAATGAGCAGTTCTTC. This rearrangement joins TRBV11-1 to TRBJ2-1, with 7 bases that match TRBD2. This CDR3 region has 15 residues. Trimming cost V 5 bases and J 5 bases; bases outside gene matches: 9. Germline CDR1 is SGHAT and CDR2 is FQDESV (reference sequence).

V gene TRBV27 combines with J gene TRBJ1-4, with D possibly being TRBD1 (6 bases). The CDR3 contains 16 residues. Germline V gives CDR1 MNHEY, CDR2 SMNVEV (reference sequence). Trimming cost V 5 bases and J 7 bases, with 20 bases left between them. CDR3 nucleotide sequence: TGTGCCAGCAGTCTACACGAGGGGGGCGCAGGTGAAAAACTGTTTTTT. Protein sequence: CASSLHEGGAGEKLFF.

The chain links TRBV11-2 to TRBJ2-2; D tentatively fits TRBD1 or TRBD2 (5 bases each). CDR3 length equals 17 residues. V lost 5 bases and J lost 8, with 24 bases in between. Germline CDR1 and CDR2: SGHAT and FQNNGV. DNA for the CDR3: TGTGCCAGCAGCCGAATGATATCCCTCCAGGGAGAGGGGGAGCTGTTTTTT. This translates into CASSRMISLQGEGELFF.

The rearrangement links TRBV10-3 to TRBJ2-7; 7 positions agree with TRBD2. The ends lost 4 bases at V and 6 bases at J; junction bases unmatched: 9. The CDR3 spans 14 residues. CDR1 is ENHRY and CDR2 is SYGVKD in the germline V gene. The CDR3 region is CAISGGGTPREQYF. The CDR3 DNA reads as TGTGCCATCAGTGGGGGGGGTACCCCGCGCGAGCAGTACTTC.

The chain uses TRBV30 and TRBJ2-1; 11 bases agree with TRBD2. The V and J ends lost 4 bases and 3 bases, in that order; junction bases with no gene match: 2. The CDR3 spans 14 residues. Germline lookup yields CDR1 GTSNPN and CDR2 SVGIG (reference sequence). This CDR3 reads CAWILAGDYNEQFF. The CDR3 DNA is TGTGCCTGGATACTAGCGGGAGACTACAATGAGCAGTTCTTC. Full variable domain (remainder filled in from reference TRBV30 and TRBJ2-1): SQTIHQWPATLVQPVGSPLSLECTVEGTSNPNLYWYRQAAGRGLQLLFYSVGIGQISSEVPQNLSASRPQDRQFILSSKKLLLSDSGFYLCAWILAGDYNEQFFGPGTRLTVL.

V usage is TRBV5-1 and J usage is TRBJ1-1, with D perhaps TRBD1 (6 bases). CDR3 length: 16 residues. Germline-derived CDR1 and CDR2 are SGHRS and YFSETQ. The V end was cut by 5 bases, the J end by 3 bases, with 20 bases between. CDR3 loop: CASRKQTGFADTEAFF. CDR3 DNA: TGCGCCAGCAGAAAACAAACAGGGTTCGCGGACACTGAAGCTTTCTTT.

The chain links TRBV11-2 to TRBJ2-2; maybe TRBD1 (5 bases). The CDR3 length is 15 residues. Germline V gene sequence: CDR1 SGHAT, CDR2 FQNNGV. The ends were cut back, 5 bases at V and 5 bases at J, with 15 bases in the middle. DNA for the CDR3: TGTGCCAGCAGCCCAGGCAGGGCGCGGACCGGGGAGCTGTTTTTT. Its translation: CASSPGRARTGELFF.

The chain couples TRBV6-5 to TRBJ2-7, with 8 bases matching TRBD2. V was pared by 2 bases and J by 2 bases, with 5 bases of the junction left unmatched. The CDR3 extends over 15 amino acids. Germline V gene lookup returns CDR1 MNHEY and CDR2 SVGAGI. The CDR3 nucleotides read TGTGCCAGCAGTTACGGCGGGAGGACGCCCTACGAGCAGTACTTC. This encodes CASSYGGRTPYEQYF.

The chain employs TRBV7-2 and TRBJ1-1; possible D gene TRBD1, 5 bases. V lost 4 bases, J lost 0 bases, and 12 bases lay in between. The CDR3 runs 15 residues. The germline V gene has CDR1 SGHTA and CDR2 FQGNSA. CDR3: CASSYPGNMNTEAFF. CDR3 DNA sequence: TGTGCCAGCAGCTACCCAGGGAATATGAACACTGAAGCTTTCTTT.

This clone was picked up many times. V gene TRBV7-6 combines with J gene TRBJ1-4, with D tentatively TRBD1 (6 bases). Trimming removed 5 bases from V and 8 bases from J, with 9 bases in between. Germline CDR1 and CDR2: SGHVS and FNYEAQ. CDR3 length: 12 residues. The CDR3 spells CASSRRGEKLFF. DNA of the CDR3: TGTGCCAGCAGCCGGAGGGGGGAAAAACTGTTTTTT.

The chain has TRBV29-1 and TRBJ2-2; D is perhaps TRBD2 (6 bases). The V end lost 3 bases, the J end lost 1 base, and 15 bases lay between the germline ends. This CDR3 spans 16 amino acids. From germline, CDR1 is SQVTM and CDR2 ANQGSEA. DNA for the CDR3: TGCAGCGTTGAGGGTCTTGGCGGGGTGAACACCGGGGAGCTGTTTTTT. Translated: CSVEGLGGVNTGELFF.